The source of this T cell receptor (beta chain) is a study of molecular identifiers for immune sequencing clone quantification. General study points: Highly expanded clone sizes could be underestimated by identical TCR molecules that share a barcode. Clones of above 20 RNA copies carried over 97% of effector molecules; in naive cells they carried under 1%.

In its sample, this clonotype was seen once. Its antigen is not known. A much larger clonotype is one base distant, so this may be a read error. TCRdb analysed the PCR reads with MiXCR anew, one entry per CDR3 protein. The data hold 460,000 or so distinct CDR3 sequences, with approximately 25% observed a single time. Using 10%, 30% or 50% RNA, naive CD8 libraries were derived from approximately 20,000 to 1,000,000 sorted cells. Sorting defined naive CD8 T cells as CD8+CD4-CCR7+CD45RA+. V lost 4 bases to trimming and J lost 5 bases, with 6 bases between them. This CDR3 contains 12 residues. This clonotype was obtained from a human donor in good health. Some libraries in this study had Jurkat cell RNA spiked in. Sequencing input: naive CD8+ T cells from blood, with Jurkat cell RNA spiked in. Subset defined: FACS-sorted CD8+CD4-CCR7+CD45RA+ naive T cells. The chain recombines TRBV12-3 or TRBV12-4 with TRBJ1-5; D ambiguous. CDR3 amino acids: CASSSVDQPQHF. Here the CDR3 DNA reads TGTGCCAGCAGTTCGGTTGATCAGCCCCAGCATTTT.